A single sample gave rise to the 32 T cell receptor beta chains below, sequenced in a study of blood T cell repertoires in COVID-19. Using immunoSEQ multiplex PCR, the repertoire was profiled, and TCRdb retains in-frame clones only, with some absent. Of about 130,000 clones detected, 88% appear once; the ten largest clones hold 2% to 2.5%. The sample comprised peripheral blood. The receptors here all came from a man between 65 and 85 years old with active COVID-19.

This clone was seen a single time. The chain links TRBV27 to TRBJ1-3; TRBD1 is a possible D gene (6 bases). V was shortened by 6 bases and J by 0 bases, with 9 bases between the two germline ends. Per germline, CDR1 MNHEY and CDR2 SMNVEV (reference sequence). This CDR3 has 14 amino acids. The CDR3 is CASSPQGSGNTIYF. For the CDR3, the DNA is TGTGCCAGCAGCCCACAGGGCTCTGGAAACACCATATATTTT.

CDR3 region: CATSDLGGPTDTQYF. CDR3 nucleotides: TGTGCCACCAGTGATTTGGGCGGGCCCACAGATACGCAGTATTTT. This chain joins TRBV24-1 and TRBJ2-3, with a possible D match to TRBD2 (5 bases). The CDR3 extends over 15 amino acids. The ends were cut back, 0 bases at V and 2 bases at J, with 8 bases in the middle. Germline V gives CDR1 KGHDR, CDR2 SFDVKD.

This clone was seen only once. This chain connects TRBV6-5 to TRBJ2-5; 7 positions agree with TRBD1. Germline values: CDR1 MNHEY, CDR2 SVGAGI. The CDR3 sequence is 13 residues long. V was clipped by 6 bases and J by 0 bases; unmatched bases: 1. For the CDR3, the DNA is TGTGCCAGCAGGGGGACAGACCAAGAGACCCAGTACTTC. The encoded protein is CASRGTDQETQYF.

The V gene is TRBV28, the J gene TRBJ2-7; D remains unclear. Germline values: CDR1 MDHEN, CDR2 SYDVKM. CDR3 size: 12 residues. The V and J ends lost 2 bases and 3 bases respectively, with 5 bases between them. The CDR3 DNA follows: TGTGCCAGCAGTTTAGTGAGCTACGAGCAGTACTTC. This translates into CASSLVSYEQYF.

The chain combines TRBV24-1 with TRBJ1-5; 8 nucleotides line up with TRBD1. The CDR3 sequence is 14 residues long. Germline values: CDR1 KGHDR, CDR2 SFDVKD. V was pared by 4 bases and J by 7 bases, with 5 bases of the junction left unmatched. The CDR3 is CATSESGGGQPQHF. The CDR3 coding sequence is TGTGCCACCAGTGAGTCAGGGGGCGGACAGCCCCAGCATTTT.

This clone was seen only once. V gene TRBV2 combines with J gene TRBJ1-2, with D possibly matching TRBD1 (6 bases). Germline assignment: CDR1 SNHLY and CDR2 FYNNEI. The CDR3 runs to 14 residues. Between the trimmed V and J ends, which lost 6 bases and 4 bases, there was a span of 15 bases. The CDR3 bases are TGTGCCAGCAGAGTTCAGGGGCAGAGCTATGGCTACACCTTC. It specifies CASRVQGQSYGYTF.

The sample holds a few counts of this clone. The gene calls are TRBV18 and TRBJ2-7; D call uncertain. Germline assignment: CDR1 KGHSH and CDR2 LQKENI. V was clipped by 6 bases and J by 5 bases, with 17 bases between them. This CDR3 region has 14 residues. In DNA form, the CDR3 reads TGTGCCAGCTCCCCCAGTGGGCTTAGTAACGAGCAGTACTTC. It yields the protein CASSPSGLSNEQYF.

This clone was picked up one time. The rearrangement links TRBV30 to TRBJ1-5; perhaps TRBD1 as D (5 bases). The V end lost 2 bases, the J end lost 3 bases, and 17 bases lay between the germline ends. From germline, CDR1 is GTSNPN and CDR2 SVGIG (reference sequence). This CDR3 has 16 residues. The CDR3 DNA sequence: TGTGCCTGGAGTCCCGGGGGGGGTGGGAACAATCAGCCCCAGCATTTT. It is translated as CAWSPGGGGNNQPQHF.

The chain has TRBV19 and TRBJ1-2, with 9 bases that match TRBD1. The CDR3 extends over 15 amino acids. V lost 2 bases, J lost 4 bases, and 5 bases stayed unmatched. Germline-derived CDR1 and CDR2 are LNHDA and SQIVND (reference sequence). CDR3 amino acids: CASSITGTGRYGYTF. For the CDR3, the DNA is TGTGCCAGTAGTATAACCGGGACAGGGCGCTATGGCTACACCTTC.

This clone showed up just a few times. The chain carries TRBV5-4 and TRBJ2-7; 9 bases agree with TRBD1. The trim removed 3 bases at V and 6 bases at J, leaving 1 base unmatched. Germline CDR1 SGHNT, CDR2 YYREEE (reference sequence). This CDR3 spans 12 amino acids. CDR3 amino acids: CASSWTGAEQYF. The CDR3 nucleotides are TGTGCCAGCAGCTGGACAGGGGCCGAGCAGTACTTC.

The chain carries TRBV19 and TRBJ1-5, with a tentative D call TRBD1 (5 bases). Trimming removed 5 bases at V and 2 bases at J, with 16 bases between. Germline CDR1 is LNHDA and CDR2 is SQIVND (reference sequence). This CDR3 spans 16 amino acids. The CDR3 DNA reads TGTGCCAGTAGTGAGGTGGGGGGTCTGGGCAATCAGCCCCAGCATTTT. Translated: CASSEVGGLGNQPQHF.

The chain carries TRBV28 and TRBJ1-6; maybe TRBD1 (5 bases). The germline CDR1 and CDR2 sequences are MDHEN and SYDVKM. The CDR3 contains 17 residues. V was pared by 2 bases and J by 7 bases, with 18 bases between. Written as DNA, the CDR3 is TGTGCCAGCAGTTTAGTAAAAGGGGTGGTTGGGAATTCACCCCTCCACTTT. Amino acid sequence: CASSLVKGVVGNSPLHF.

The rearrangement uses TRBV28 and TRBJ1-5; 9 bases match TRBD1. With V trimmed by 7 bases and J by 6 bases, 10 bases remained unmatched. The CDR3 totals 15 residues. The germline V gene encodes CDR1 MDHEN and CDR2 SYDVKM. The CDR3 DNA reads as TGTGCCAGCACTCAAACAGGGGGCGTTTTTCAGCCCCAGCATTTT. Translation gives CASTQTGGVFQPQHF.

The chain uses TRBV28 and TRBJ2-1, with TRBD2 matching over 8 bases. The V gene's germline CDR1 is MDHEN and CDR2 SYDVKM. The CDR3 is 16 residues long. After removal of 6 bases from V and 1 base from J, the junction contained 8 bases not matched to a gene. The CDR3 reads CASRGTRGGSYNEQFF. CDR3 coding DNA: TGTGCCAGCAGGGGGACTAGGGGGGGATCCTACAATGAGCAGTTCTTC.

J is TRBJ2-7 and V is TRBV5-4; TRBD1 aligns across 7 bases. J was trimmed by 5 bases and V by 3 bases; bases with no gene match: 8. CDR3 length equals 14 residues. Germline assignment: CDR1 SGHNT and CDR2 YYREEE (reference sequence). In DNA form, the CDR3 reads TGTGCCAGCAGCTCCACAAATACAGGGGACGAGCAGTACTTC. Translated: CASSSTNTGDEQYF.

This rearrangement joins TRBV3-1 (or the pseudogene TRBV3-2) to TRBJ1-5; D is perhaps TRBD1 (6 bases). Germline V gene data show CDR1 as LGHDT and CDR2 as YNNKEL (reference sequence). The ends were cut back, 0 bases at V and 6 bases at J, with 21 bases in the middle. The CDR3 extends over 18 amino acids. The chain's CDR3 is CASSQDVAGVGVSQPQHF. The CDR3 DNA reads TGTGCCAGCAGCCAAGATGTCGCAGGGGTCGGAGTGAGTCAGCCCCAGCATTTT.

The chain carries TRBV9 and TRBJ2-5, with a tentative D call TRBD1 (5 bases). V lost 3 bases and J 7 bases, leaving 13 bases between the germline ends. CDR1 SGDLS and CDR2 YYNGEE come from the germline V gene. The CDR3 length is 13 residues. The CDR3 region is CASSGQGKWTQYF. The CDR3 nucleotides are TGTGCCAGCAGCGGCCAGGGAAAGTGGACCCAGTACTTC.

This clone occurred a few times. The chain combines TRBV5-1 with TRBJ1-6; no definite D call. With 0 bases removed from V and 14 bases from J, the gap between germline ends came to 12 bases. This CDR3 has 13 residues. Germline CDR1 SGHRS, CDR2 YFSETQ. CDR3 protein: CASSLGGGRTLHF. The DNA of the CDR3 is TGCGCCAGCAGCTTGGGAGGAGGGAGGACCCTCCACTTT.

The rearrangement uses TRBV28 and TRBJ1-1; D remains ambiguous. Trimming took off 5 bases at V and 1 base at J, with 8 bases between the two ends. Germline V gene data show CDR1 as MDHEN and CDR2 as SYDVKM. This CDR3 has 13 residues. CDR3 protein: CASSLVGNTEAFF. DNA for the CDR3: TGTGCCAGCAGTCTAGTCGGGAACACTGAAGCTTTCTTT.

The chain recombines TRBV28 with TRBJ1-1; D uncertain. This CDR3 contains 14 residues. V gave up 6 bases and J gave up 0 bases, with 11 bases separating them. From germline, CDR1 is MDHEN and CDR2 SYDVKM. The CDR3 nucleotides are TGTGCCAGCAGACCGCATTCGGTGAACACTGAAGCTTTCTTT. It encodes CASRPHSVNTEAFF.

V and J are TRBV11-2 and TRBJ2-7, with D tentatively TRBD2 (6 bases). The ends were cut back, 5 bases at V and 4 bases at J, with 18 bases in the middle. The CDR3 consists of 15 residues. Germline V lookup: CDR1 SGHAT, CDR2 FQNNGV. CDR3 residues: CASSPLGGTGYEQYF. Here the CDR3 DNA reads TGTGCCAGCAGCCCCTTGGGGGGAACGGGGTACGAGCAGTACTTC. Filled out from reference TRBV11-2 and TRBJ2-7, the complete variable domain reads EAGVAQSPRYKIIEKRQSVAFWCNPISGHATLYWYQQILGQGPKLLIQFQNNGVVDDSQLPKDRFSAERLKGVDSTLKIQPAKLEDSAVYLCASSPLGGTGYEQYFGPGTRLTVT.

The chain links TRBV5-1 to TRBJ2-5, with 8 bases matching TRBD2. Losses at the gene ends were 6 bases for V and 5 bases for J; bases not matched to a gene: 9. CDR3 length: 14 residues. Germline V gene lookup returns CDR1 SGHRS and CDR2 YFSETQ. The CDR3 sequence: CASTPGGTGETQYF. The CDR3 bases are TGCGCCAGCACACCGGGGGGGACGGGGGAGACCCAGTACTTC.

The chain uses TRBV2 and TRBJ2-7, with D possibly matching TRBD2 (7 bases). Germline CDR1 SNHLY, CDR2 FYNNEI. This CDR3 comprises 11 residues. With 5 bases removed from V and 8 bases from J, the gap between germline ends came to 10 bases. The CDR3 spells CASSPGGQQYF. The CDR3 DNA sequence: TGTGCCAGCAGTCCCGGGGGGCAGCAGTACTTC.

The V and J genes are TRBV7-7 and TRBJ2-7; possibly TRBD1 for D (6 bases). From germline, CDR1 is SSHAT and CDR2 FNYEAQ (reference sequence). The CDR3 contains 14 residues. Trimming removed 5 bases at V and 1 base at J, with 12 bases between. The CDR3 here is CASSPSDSSYEQYF. The DNA for the CDR3 is TGTGCCAGCAGCCCCTCGGACAGTTCCTACGAGCAGTACTTC. Drawing the rest from reference TRBV7-7 and TRBJ2-7, the complete variable domain is GAGVSQSPRYKVTKRGQDVTLRCDPISSHATLYWYQQALGQGPEFLTYFNYEAQPDKSGLPSDRFSAERPEGSISTLTIQRTEQRDSAMYRCASSPSDSSYEQYFGPGTRLTVT.

This rearrangement joins TRBV28 to TRBJ1-5; D perhaps matches TRBD1 (6 bases). Germline CDR1 is MDHEN and CDR2 is SYDVKM. The CDR3 has 15 residues. V was clipped by 8 bases and J by 7 bases, with 21 bases between them. Here the CDR3 reads CASRLSQGSGQPQHF. CDR3 bases: TGTGCCAGCCGACTTTCACAGGGTTCGGGACAGCCCCAGCATTTT.

The J gene is TRBJ2-3, the V gene TRBV7-9; 10 bases are shared with TRBD1. The CDR3 totals 15 residues. The germline V gene encodes CDR1 SEHNR and CDR2 FQNEAQ (reference sequence). The ends lost 4 bases at V and 4 bases at J; junction bases unmatched: 5. CDR3 bases: TGTGCCAGCAGCTCGGGACAGGGGTATTCAGATACGCAGTATTTT. The encoded protein is CASSSGQGYSDTQYF.

This chain uses TRBV29-1 with TRBJ2-3; 10 bases agree with TRBD2. CDR1 is SQVTM and CDR2 is ANQGSEA in the germline V gene. The CDR3 contains 15 residues. Germline trimming cut 3 bases from V and 4 bases from J; bases unmatched to any gene: 7. The DNA of the CDR3 is TGCAGCGTTGATGGGGCTAGCGGGAGCTCAGATACGCAGTATTTT. Its translation is CSVDGASGSSDTQYF.

The chain joins TRBV28 to TRBJ2-2; no clear D gene. The germline V and J ends were trimmed by 6 bases and 3 bases, with 11 bases remaining between them. The V gene's germline CDR1 is MDHEN and CDR2 SYDVKM. The CDR3 runs 14 residues. Written as DNA, the CDR3 is TGTGCCAGCAGCTATCGACACTACACCGGGGAGCTGTTTTTT. Its translation: CASSYRHYTGELFF.

V and J are TRBV6-5 and TRBJ2-2, with D perhaps matching TRBD1 (6 bases). V lost 6 bases, J lost 0 bases, and 11 bases lay in between. Germline CDR1 is MNHEY and CDR2 is SVGAGI. The CDR3 runs to 15 residues. This CDR3 reads CASRMDSANTGELFF. Written as DNA, the CDR3 is TGTGCCAGCAGAATGGACAGCGCGAACACCGGGGAGCTGTTTTTT.

The rearrangement joins TRBV7-9 to TRBJ2-3; 9 nucleotides match TRBD2. J gave up 4 bases and V 5 bases, and 10 bases lay outside the gene matches. This CDR3 has 16 amino acids. The germline gives CDR1 SEHNR, CDR2 FQNEAQ (reference sequence). In DNA form, the CDR3 reads TGTGCCAGCAGCCCTCGTAGCGGGAGCAAGGCAGATACGCAGTATTTT. This sequence encodes CASSPRSGSKADTQYF. Looking up the rest from reference TRBV7-9 and TRBJ2-3 gives the full variable domain: DTGVSQNPRHKITKRGQNVTFRCDPISEHNRLYWYRQTLGQGPEFLTYFQNEAQLEKSRLLSDRFSAERPKGSFSTLEIQRTEQGDSAMYLCASSPRSGSKADTQYFGPGTRLTVL.

The rearrangement joins TRBV25-1 to TRBJ1-5, with D unclear. The ends were cut back, 8 bases at V and 3 bases at J, with 14 bases in the middle. The CDR3 is 14 residues long. CDR1 and CDR2 (germline): MGHDK, SYGVNS. This CDR3 reads CASAPGKYNQPQHF. DNA for the CDR3: TGTGCCAGCGCTCCCGGGAAATACAATCAGCCCCAGCATTTT.

This chain links TRBV19 with TRBJ1-3; D is ambiguous. V was shortened by 6 bases and J by 0 bases, with 9 bases between the two germline ends. CDR1 and CDR2 from the germline V gene are LNHDA and SQIVND (reference sequence). The CDR3 is 14 amino acids. CDR3 residues: CASRGVFSGNTIYF. The CDR3 DNA sequence: TGTGCCAGTAGGGGAGTCTTCTCTGGAAACACCATATATTTT.